The rows below give T cell receptor beta chains drawn from one sample of a study of cytomegalovirus exposure and HLA in healthy donors. Data came from immunoSEQ multiplex PCR; TCRdb stores just in-frame clones and leaves some out. The profile shows roughly 140,000 clones, about 80% of them singletons. The sequenced sample consisted of PBMCs. The receptors originated from a male donor in good health and CMV-seronegative. The CDR3 runs from the conserved cysteine through the conserved F or W.

V: TRBV5-1
CDR3: CASSPGGPGNTIYF

V: TRBV7-9
CDR3: CASSLSQGSSTDTQYF

V: TRBV29-1
CDR3: CSSRTGVTGELFF

V: TRBV21-1
CDR3: CASSRLAGEKNTGELFF

V: TRBV29-1
CDR3: CSVAGERSAEAFF

V: TRBV9
CDR3: CASSASIAGGHSYNEQFF

V: TRBV6-5
CDR3: CASSYSHIYEQYF

V: TRBV15
CDR3: CATSRDPTFRANTEAFF

V: TRBV12-5
CDR3: CASGAALAGKSLTYNEQFF

V: TRBV6-5
CDR3: CASSLSSGVNEQFF

V: TRBV2
CDR3: CASIPPNTEAFF

V: TRBV9
CDR3: CASSSGGTGGRNEQFF

V: TRBV6-6
CDR3: CASSYVVQVGNQPQHF

V: TRBV30
CDR3: CAWKVRAGTEAFF

V: TRBV7-9
CDR3: CSSSLGGHGYTF

V: TRBV7-9
CDR3: CASSPRGGTNYNEQFF

V: TRBV9
CDR3: CVSSVDVGEETQYF

V: TRBV25-1
CDR3: CASSARGIFAFF

V: TRBV30
CDR3: CAWSRGSDSNQPQHF

V: TRBV12-5
CDR3: CASGFVSASANYGYTF

V: TRBV19
CDR3: CASSLTGVTGELFF

V: TRBV18
CDR3: CASSSRYEQYF

V: TRBV9
CDR3: CASSAGQGRRNEQFF

V: TRBV30
CDR3: CAWSAGTGDGYTF

V: TRBV7-2
CDR3: CASSLSGRNGELFF

V: TRBV18
CDR3: CASSPLAHFGTNEKLFF

V: TRBV15
CDR3: CATSRDQGASNEQFF